This T cell receptor (beta chain) came from a study of shared clonotypes between healthy human individuals. Sequencing was at deep level. The data were produced by immunoSEQ multiplex PCR, yet TCRdb's version contains in-frame clones alone and is incomplete. In the table there are roughly 1 million clones, 65% to 80% of which are singletons. Germline CDR1 and CDR2: KGHSH and LQKENI. V was clipped by 3 bases and J by 0 bases; unmatched bases: 5. The CDR3 is 16 amino acids. Input material: memory CD4+ T cells sorted from blood. Regarding subset: CD45RA-negative fraction. The TCR originated in a man in his late teens or twenties in good health. V usage is TRBV18 and J usage is TRBJ1-3; 7 positions agree with TRBD1. Here the CDR3 reads CASSPGQAISGNTIYF. The CDR3 nucleotides read TGTGCCAGCTCACCCGGACAGGCGATCTCTGGAAACACCATATATTTT.